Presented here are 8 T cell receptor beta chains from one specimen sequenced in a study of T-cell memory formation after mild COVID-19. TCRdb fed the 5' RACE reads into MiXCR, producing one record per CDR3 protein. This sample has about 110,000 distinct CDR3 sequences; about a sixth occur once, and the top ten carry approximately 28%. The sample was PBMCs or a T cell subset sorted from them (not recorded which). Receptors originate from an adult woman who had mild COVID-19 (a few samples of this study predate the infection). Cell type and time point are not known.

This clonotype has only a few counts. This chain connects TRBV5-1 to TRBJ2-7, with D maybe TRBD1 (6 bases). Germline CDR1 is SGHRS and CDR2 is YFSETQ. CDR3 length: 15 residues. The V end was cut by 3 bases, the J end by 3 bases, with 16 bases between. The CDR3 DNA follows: TGCGCCAGCAGCTATACGGACAGCCCGGGCTACGAGCAGTACTTC. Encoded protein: CASSYTDSPGYEQYF.

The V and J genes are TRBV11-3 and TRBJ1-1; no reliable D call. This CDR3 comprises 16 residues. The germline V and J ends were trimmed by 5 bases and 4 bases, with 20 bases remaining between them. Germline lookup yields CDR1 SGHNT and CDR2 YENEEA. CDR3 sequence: CASSPDRSKRSTEAFF. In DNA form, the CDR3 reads TGTGCCAGCAGCCCTGACCGCAGCAAGAGGAGCACTGAAGCTTTCTTT.

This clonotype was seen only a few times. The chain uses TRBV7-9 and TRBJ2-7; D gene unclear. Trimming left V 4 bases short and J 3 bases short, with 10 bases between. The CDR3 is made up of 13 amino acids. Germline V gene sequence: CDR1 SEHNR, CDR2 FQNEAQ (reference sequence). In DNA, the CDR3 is TGTGCCAGCAGCTCCCCTCAGGTCTACGAGCAGTACTTC. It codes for CASSSPQVYEQYF.

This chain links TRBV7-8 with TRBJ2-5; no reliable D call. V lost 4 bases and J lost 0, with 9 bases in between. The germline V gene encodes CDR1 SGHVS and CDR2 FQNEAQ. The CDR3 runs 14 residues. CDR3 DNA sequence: TGTGCCAGCAGCTCGCCGTATTACCAAGAGACCCAGTACTTC. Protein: CASSSPYYQETQYF.

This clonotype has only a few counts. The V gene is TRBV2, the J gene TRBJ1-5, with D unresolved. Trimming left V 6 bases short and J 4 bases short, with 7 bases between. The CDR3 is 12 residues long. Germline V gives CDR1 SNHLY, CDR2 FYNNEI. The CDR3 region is CASRSRNQPQHF. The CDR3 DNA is TGTGCCAGCAGGAGCCGTAATCAGCCCCAGCATTTT.

The CDR3 DNA follows: TGTGCCAGCCTCCGGAGGGGCCAAGAGACCCAGTACTTC. It yields the protein CASLRRGQETQYF. V and J are TRBV13 and TRBJ2-5; weak D call: TRBD2 (6 bases). Germline CDR1 is PRHDT and CDR2 is FYEKMQ (reference sequence). Deletions cut 8 bases from V and 1 base from J, with 11 bases between. This CDR3 comprises 13 residues.

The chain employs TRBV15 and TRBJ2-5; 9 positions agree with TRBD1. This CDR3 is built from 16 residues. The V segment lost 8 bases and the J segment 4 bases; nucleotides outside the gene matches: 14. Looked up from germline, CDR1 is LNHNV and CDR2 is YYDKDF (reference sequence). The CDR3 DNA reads TGTGCCACCTCCTCGCCGGGGACAGGGAATCGAGAGACCCAGTACTTC. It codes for CATSSPGTGNRETQYF.

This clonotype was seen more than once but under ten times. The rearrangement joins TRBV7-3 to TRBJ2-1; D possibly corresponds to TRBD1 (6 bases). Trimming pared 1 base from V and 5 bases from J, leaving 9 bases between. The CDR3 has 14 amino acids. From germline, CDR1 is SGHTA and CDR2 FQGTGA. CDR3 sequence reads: CASSLIQGDNEQFF. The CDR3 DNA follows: TGTGCCAGCAGCTTAATACAGGGCGACAATGAGCAGTTCTTC.